This T cell receptor beta chain was observed in a study of PD-1 blockade in classical Hodgkin lymphoma. This CDR3 spans 19 amino acids. Germline CDR1 KGHSY, CDR2 FQNENV. J lost 0 bases, V lost 6 bases, and 15 bases had no gene match. Method: immunoSEQ multiplex PCR; TCRdb's copy keeps in-frame clones and lacks some. The data hold some 4,500 clones, with roughly 67% observed a single time. Study-level points and caveats: Significant TCR diversity gains by C4D1 occurred in CD4+ but not CD8+ cells. Before treatment, TCR diversity in newly diagnosed patients was reportedly lower than in healthy donors.

The time point here: cycle 4 day 1 (C4D1), after 5 to 7 weeks of nivolumab. Every patient experienced relapse after autologous stem cell transplantation, and brentuximab vedotin exposure varied. This clone was counted only a few times. No antigen is known for it. The sequenced sample was peripheral blood mononuclear cells (PBMCs), obtained before the fourth cycle of nivolumab. The chain is built from TRBV16 and TRBJ1-3; TRBD1 aligns across 9 bases. The TCR originated in a human donor with classical Hodgkin lymphoma. As DNA, the CDR3 is TGTGCCAGCAGTCCGATGGCCGGACAGGGGACGAGCTCTGGAAACACCATATATTTT. Translating it yields CASSPMAGQGTSSGNTIYF. The entire variable domain, with the rest obtained from reference TRBV16 and TRBJ1-3, is as follows: GEEVAQTPKHLVRGEGQKAKLYCAPIKGHSYVFWYQQVLKNEFKFLISFQNENVFDETGMPKERFSAKCLPNSPCSLEIQATKLEDSAVYFCASSPMAGQGTSSGNTIYFGEGSWLTVV.